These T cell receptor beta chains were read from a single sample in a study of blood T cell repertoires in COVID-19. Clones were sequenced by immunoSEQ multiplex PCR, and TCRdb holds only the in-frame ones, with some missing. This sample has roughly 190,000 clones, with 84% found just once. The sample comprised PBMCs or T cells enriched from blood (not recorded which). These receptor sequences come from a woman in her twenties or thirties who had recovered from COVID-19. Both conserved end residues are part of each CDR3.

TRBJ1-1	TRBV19	CATGQTPRGNTEAFF
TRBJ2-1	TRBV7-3	CASSLVPQMTSVEQFF
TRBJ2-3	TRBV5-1	CAPPVSRGLNTDTQYF
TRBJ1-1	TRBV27	CASSLTGVANTEAFF
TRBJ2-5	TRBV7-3	CASSSGLAGAWETQYF
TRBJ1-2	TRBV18	CASSATSTGYSTNYGYTF
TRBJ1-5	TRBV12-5	CASGRDRSNQPQHF
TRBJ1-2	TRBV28	CASSLATGVYGYTF
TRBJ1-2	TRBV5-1	CASSLEDRGDGYTF
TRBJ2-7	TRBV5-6	CASSFSESSYEQYF
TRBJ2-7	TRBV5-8	CASSLGYEQYF
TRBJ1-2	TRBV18	CASSLGQLQNYGYTF
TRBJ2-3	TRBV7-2	CASRPGLAADTQYF
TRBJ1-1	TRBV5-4	CASSPPNSQNTEAFF
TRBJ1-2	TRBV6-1	CASSERRPYYGGYTF
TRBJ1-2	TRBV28	CASSFQGANYGYTF
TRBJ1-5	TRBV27	CASRGQGNQPQHF
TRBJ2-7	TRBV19	CASSSGGQSSYEQYF
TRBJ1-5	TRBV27	CASSYRGHQPQHF
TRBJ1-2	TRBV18	CASSTQGNYGYTF
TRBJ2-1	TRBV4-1	CASSPRRGTSVQSSYNEQFF
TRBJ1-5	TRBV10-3	CAISADSAYQPQHF
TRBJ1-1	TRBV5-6	CASSFLGLPEAFF
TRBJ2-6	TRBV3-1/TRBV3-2	CASSPNWANVLTF
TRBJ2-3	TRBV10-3	CATSGKDTQYF
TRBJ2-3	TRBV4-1	CASSRVGLAPDTSTDTQYF
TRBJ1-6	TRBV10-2	CASSEDIVSPLHF
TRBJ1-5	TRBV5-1	CASSPGLSNQPQHF
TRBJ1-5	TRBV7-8	CASRLDRGGNQPQHF
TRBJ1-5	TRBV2	CASRRGRENQPQHF
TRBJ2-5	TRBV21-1	CASSKCVLKETQYF
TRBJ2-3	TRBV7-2	CASSLDGADTQYF
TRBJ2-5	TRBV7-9	CASSRRQTQGVETQYF